The source of this T cell receptor beta chain is a study of blood T cell repertoires in COVID-19. Whole-study context: Whether acute or convalescent, the COVID-19 samples came from the United States, Italy and Spain. The analysed material was cDNA or gDNA that came from T cells, B-cell-depleted T cells, or PBMCs.

Under the authors' procedure: Researchers report that nucleated cell counts were estimated from reference gene primer amplification. Generated by immunoSEQ multiplex PCR, the TCRdb table keeps only in-frame clones and is missing some. D and trimming come from the DNA, and the V and J calls and clone size come from that table. This table has approximately 190,000 clones, 80% to 90% appearing once. This CDR3 comprises 16 residues. V dropped 3 bases and J dropped 0 bases, with 12 bases sitting between them. Germline CDR1 is KGHDR and CDR2 is SFDVKD. The sample was peripheral blood. The clonotype comes from a man at least 80 years old with acute or convalescent COVID-19. The gene calls are TRBV24-1 and TRBJ2-3, with D possibly matching TRBD2 (5 bases). CDR3 DNA: TGTGCCACCAGTGATCGGGGAGACTCTAGCACAGATACGCAGTATTTT. Residues: CATSDRGDSSTDTQYF.